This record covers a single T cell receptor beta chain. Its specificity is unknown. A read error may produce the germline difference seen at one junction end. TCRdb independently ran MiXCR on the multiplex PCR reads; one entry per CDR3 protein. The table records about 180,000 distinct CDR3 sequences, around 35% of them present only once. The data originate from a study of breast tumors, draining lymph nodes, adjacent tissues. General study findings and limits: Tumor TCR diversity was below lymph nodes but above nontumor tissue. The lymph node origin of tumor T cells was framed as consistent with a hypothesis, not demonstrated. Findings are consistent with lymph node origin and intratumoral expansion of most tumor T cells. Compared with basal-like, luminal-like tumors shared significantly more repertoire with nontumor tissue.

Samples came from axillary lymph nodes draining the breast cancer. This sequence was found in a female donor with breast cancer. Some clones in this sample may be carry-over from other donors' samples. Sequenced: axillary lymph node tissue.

The CDR3 region has the DNA TGTGCCAGCAGCTTGGAAGTAGGGGGCAACGTCCTGACTTTC. Translating it yields CASSLEVGGNVLTF. The rearrangement links TRBV5-6 to TRBJ2-6, with D possibly TRBD1 on 6 matching bases. Germline V gives CDR1 SGHDT, CDR2 YYEEEE. The CDR3 totals 14 residues.